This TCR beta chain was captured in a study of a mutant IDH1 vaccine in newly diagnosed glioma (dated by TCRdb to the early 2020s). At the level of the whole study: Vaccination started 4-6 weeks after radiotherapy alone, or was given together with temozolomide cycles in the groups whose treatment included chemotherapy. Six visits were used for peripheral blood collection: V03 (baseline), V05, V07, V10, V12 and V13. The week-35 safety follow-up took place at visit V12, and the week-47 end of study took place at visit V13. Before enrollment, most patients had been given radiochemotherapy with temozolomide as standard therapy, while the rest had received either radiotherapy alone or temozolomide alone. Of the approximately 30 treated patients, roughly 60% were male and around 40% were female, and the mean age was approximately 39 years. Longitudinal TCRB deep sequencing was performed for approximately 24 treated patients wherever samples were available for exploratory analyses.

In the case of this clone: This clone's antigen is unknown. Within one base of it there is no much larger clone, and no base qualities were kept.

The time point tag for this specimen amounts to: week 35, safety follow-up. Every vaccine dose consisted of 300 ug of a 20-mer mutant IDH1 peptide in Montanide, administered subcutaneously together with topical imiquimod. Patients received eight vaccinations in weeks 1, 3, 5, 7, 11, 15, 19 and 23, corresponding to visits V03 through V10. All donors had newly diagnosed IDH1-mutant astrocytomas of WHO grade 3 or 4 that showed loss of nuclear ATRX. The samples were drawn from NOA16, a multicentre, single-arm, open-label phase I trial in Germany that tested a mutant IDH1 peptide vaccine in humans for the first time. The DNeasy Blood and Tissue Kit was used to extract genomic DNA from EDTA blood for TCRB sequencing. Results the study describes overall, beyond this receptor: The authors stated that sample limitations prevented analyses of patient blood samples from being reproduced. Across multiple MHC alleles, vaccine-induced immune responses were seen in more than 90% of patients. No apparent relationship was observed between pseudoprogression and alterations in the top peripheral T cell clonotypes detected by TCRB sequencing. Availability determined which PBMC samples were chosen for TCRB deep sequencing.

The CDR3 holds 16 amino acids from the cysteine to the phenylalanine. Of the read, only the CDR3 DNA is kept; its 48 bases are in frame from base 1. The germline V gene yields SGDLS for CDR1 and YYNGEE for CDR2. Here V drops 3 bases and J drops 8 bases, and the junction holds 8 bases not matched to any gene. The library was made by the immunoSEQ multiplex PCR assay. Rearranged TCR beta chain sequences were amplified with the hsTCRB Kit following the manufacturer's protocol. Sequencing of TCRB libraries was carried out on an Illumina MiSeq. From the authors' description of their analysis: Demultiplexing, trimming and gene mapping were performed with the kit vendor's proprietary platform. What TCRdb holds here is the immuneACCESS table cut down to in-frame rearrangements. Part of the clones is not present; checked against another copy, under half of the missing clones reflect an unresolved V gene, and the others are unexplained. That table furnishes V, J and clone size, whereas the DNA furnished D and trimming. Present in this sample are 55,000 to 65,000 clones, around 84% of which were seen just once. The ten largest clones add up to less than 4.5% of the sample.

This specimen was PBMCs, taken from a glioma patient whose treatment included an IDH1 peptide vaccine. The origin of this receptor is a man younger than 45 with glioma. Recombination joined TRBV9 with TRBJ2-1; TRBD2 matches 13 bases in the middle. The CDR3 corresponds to CASSAMTSGGFDEQFF. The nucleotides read TGTGCCAGCAGCGCAATGACTAGCGGGGGGTTCGATGAGCAGTTCTTC.